The T cell receptor beta chain described here comes from a study of spatial heterogeneity in lung cancer. Study-wide results and limits: Tumor TCRs that were ubiquitous and expanded showed up in blood more at resection than follow-up.

The CDR3 has 15 residues. Germline V gives CDR1 LNHDA, CDR2 SQIVND (reference sequence). V lost 5 bases and J lost 2, with 15 bases in between. As for time point: blood at routine non-recurrence follow-up after resection. Extraction of whole RNA from tumor, nontumor lung or frozen PBMC preceded unsorted sequencing. This clonotype was found a few times. Its antigen is unidentified. Carried by each TCR cDNA molecule was a unique molecular identifier. A single record per CDR3 protein comes from TCRdb applying MiXCR to the 5' RACE reads. Of 110,000 or so distinct CDR3 sequences in the sample, roughly a tenth were seen once.

The sample consisted of PBMCs, taken at follow-up. The J gene is TRBJ1-2, the V gene TRBV19; D might be TRBD1 (6 bases). The origin of this receptor is a female donor with early-stage non-small cell lung cancer. The CDR3 region is CASSVSTGTNYGYTF. CDR3 bases: TGTGCCAGTAGTGTTTCCACCGGGACAAACTATGGCTACACCTTC.